The entry below describes one T cell receptor beta chain. The germline V and J ends were trimmed by 4 bases and 0 bases, with 10 bases remaining between them. Germline loops: CDR1 SNHLY, CDR2 FYNNEI. The CDR3 has 15 residues. This sample is drawn from a study of shared clonotypes between healthy human individuals. CD45RO-negative CD8 cells positively selected for CCR7 made up the naive population, which excluded terminally differentiated effector memory CD45RA+ cells. Generated by immunoSEQ multiplex PCR, the TCRdb table keeps only in-frame clones and is missing some. The repertoire holds roughly 2 million clones, with around 96% as singletons.

This chain uses TRBV2 with TRBJ1-3, with no clear D. The sequence derives from a man aged 18 to 30 in good health. The sequenced sample was naive CD8+ T cells sorted from blood. CDR3 region: CASSVGLSSGNTIYF. The DNA of the CDR3 is TGTGCCAGCAGTGTCGGTCTCAGCTCTGGAAACACCATATATTTT.